The clone carrying this TCR beta chain was found many times. Its antigen remains unidentified. Germline lookup yields CDR1 SGHTA and CDR2 FQGNSA. The CDR3 has 13 amino acids. V was pared by 2 bases and J by 4 bases, with 8 bases between. A sample-barcoded 5' primer and a J-beta primer mix were used in a second PCR of about 7 to 12 cycles. TCRdb recomputed calls from the 5' RACE reads with MiXCR, one row per CDR3 protein. The sample records 850,000 to 1,100,000 distinct CDR3 sequences, roughly two fifths being singletons. The sample originates from a study of blood T cells in healthy people across ages. Study-level points and caveats: TCR beta diversity tracked closely with naive T cell percentage.

V is TRBV7-2 and J is TRBJ2-5; D remains ambiguous. Sequencing was done on a sample of blood. The TCR was taken from a man younger than 35 in good health. CDR3: CASSLRFRETQYF. CDR3 sequence (DNA): TGTGCCAGCAGCTTAAGATTTAGAGAGACCCAGTACTTC. Using reference TRBV7-2 and TRBJ2-5 for the parts outside the CDR3, the full variable domain is GAGVSQSPSNKVTEKGKDVELRCDPISGHTALYWYRQSLGQGLEFLIYFQGNSAPDKSGLPSDRFSAERTGGSVSTLTIQRTQQEDSAVYLCASSLRFRETQYFGPGTRLLVL.